Below are 15 T cell receptor beta chains sequenced from a single sample in a study of cytomegalovirus exposure and HLA in healthy donors. 60 Vbeta and 13 Jbeta primers were used in PCR. This table comes from immunoSEQ multiplex PCR, and its TCRdb copy is limited to in-frame clones, with some not included. The table records roughly 200,000 clones, 65% to 80% of them present only once. The sample consisted of PBMCs. The receptors come from a woman aged 25 to 45 in good health and CMV-seropositive.

J is TRBJ1-3 and V is TRBV14; D is unclear. The CDR3 is 16 amino acids. The V end was cut by 0 bases, the J end by 2 bases, with 11 bases between. From germline, CDR1 is SGHDN and CDR2 FVKESK. CDR3 sequence reads: CASSQDLTFTGNTIYF. The CDR3 nucleotides read TGTGCCAGCAGCCAAGATCTTACATTTACTGGAAACACCATATATTTT.

The CDR3 reads CASSNGLGGVFGDEQYF. The CDR3 DNA follows: TGTGCCAGTAGTAACGGCCTCGGGGGGGTGTTTGGAGACGAGCAGTACTTC. This chain links TRBV19 with TRBJ2-7, with 8 bases that match TRBD2. CDR1 is LNHDA, CDR2 SQIVND, per germline (reference sequence). This CDR3 spans 17 amino acids. The ends lost 4 bases at V and 5 bases at J; junction bases unmatched: 16.

This chain uses TRBV6-6 with TRBJ1-3; D is uncertain. V was shortened by 6 bases and J by 1 base, with 13 bases between the two germline ends. Germline values: CDR1 MNHNY, CDR2 SVGAGI (reference sequence). This CDR3 region has 15 residues. The CDR3 is CASSPTLLSGNTIYF. In DNA, the CDR3 is TGTGCCAGCAGCCCAACGCTTCTATCTGGAAACACCATATATTTT.

The chain carries TRBV27 and TRBJ2-7; possibly TRBD2 for D (6 bases). This CDR3 is built from 15 residues. The germline V gene has CDR1 MNHEY and CDR2 SMNVEV (reference sequence). V lost 2 bases and J 2 bases, leaving 13 bases between the germline ends. CDR3 in DNA: TGTGCCAGCAGTTTACCCAGGGAGGATACCTACGAGCAGTACTTC. Its translation is CASSLPREDTYEQYF.

The chain is built from TRBV15 and TRBJ2-3; D is ambiguous. This CDR3 comprises 15 residues. Trimming shortened V by 0 bases and J by 1 base, and 8 bases separated the two germline ends. CDR1 and CDR2 from the germline V gene are LNHNV and YYDKDF (reference sequence). The CDR3 DNA reads TGTGCCACCAGCAGAGATCTTGGAGGCACAGATACGCAGTATTTT. Amino acids: CATSRDLGGTDTQYF.

This clone showed up just a few times. CDR3 sequence reads: CASSLERAVEQFF. As DNA, the CDR3 is TGCGCCAGCAGCTTAGAACGAGCGGTTGAGCAGTTCTTC. The genes are TRBV4-3 and TRBJ2-1; weak D call: TRBD2 (5 bases). Looked up from germline, CDR1 is LGHNA and CDR2 is YSLEER. The V and J ends lost 5 bases and 9 bases respectively, with 14 bases between them. CDR3 length equals 13 residues.

V and J are TRBV5-6 and TRBJ2-5; tentative D call: TRBD1 (6 bases). CDR1 and CDR2 from the germline V gene are SGHDT and YYEEEE. Trimming removed 0 bases from V and 2 bases from J, with 11 bases in between. The CDR3 runs 15 residues. Written as DNA, the CDR3 is TGTGCCAGCAGCTTGGCAGGGGCAACGCAAGAGACCCAGTACTTC. Its translation is CASSLAGATQETQYF.

The chain's CDR3 is CASSFGDRGSYEQYF. The CDR3 nucleotides are TGTGCCAGCAGCTTTGGGGACAGAGGGTCCTACGAGCAGTACTTC. The chain carries TRBV5-6 and TRBJ2-7; 7 bases are shared with TRBD1. The CDR3 sequence is 15 residues long. V lost 2 bases to trimming and J lost 1 base; unmatched junction nucleotides: 6. The germline gives CDR1 SGHDT, CDR2 YYEEEE.

The chain joins TRBV11-3 to TRBJ2-2; D might be TRBD1 (5 bases). This CDR3 is built from 13 residues. The germline V and J ends were trimmed by 7 bases and 5 bases, with 11 bases remaining between them. From germline, CDR1 is SGHNT and CDR2 YENEEA. CDR3 nucleotides: TGTGCCAGCATTCTACAGGATACCGGGGAGCTGTTTTTT. Translated: CASILQDTGELFF.

The rearrangement links TRBV14 to TRBJ1-2, with no clear D. The CDR3 is 13 amino acids. Trimming removed 1 base at V and 0 bases at J, with 3 bases between. The V gene's germline CDR1 is SGHDN and CDR2 FVKESK. In DNA, the CDR3 is TGTGCCAGCAGCCAAGCGGCTAACTATGGCTACACCTTC. It is translated as CASSQAANYGYTF.

The genes are TRBV5-6 and TRBJ1-1; tentative D call: TRBD1 (6 bases). The germline gives CDR1 SGHDT, CDR2 YYEEEE. V lost 3 bases, J lost 7 bases, and 16 bases lay in between. CDR3 size: 14 residues. The CDR3 sequence is CASSWGQSIGEAFF. DNA of the CDR3: TGTGCCAGCAGCTGGGGGCAATCCATCGGTGAAGCTTTCTTT.

CDR3 DNA: TGTGCCAGCAGCTTTTGGCAGGCCCAGGGCAATGAGCAGTTCTTC. It specifies CASSFWQAQGNEQFF. The V and J genes are TRBV7-9 and TRBJ2-1, with D perhaps TRBD1 (5 bases). V shed 3 bases and J shed 6 bases, with 15 bases lying between them. Germline V gene data show CDR1 as SEHNR and CDR2 as FQNEAQ (reference sequence). The CDR3 sequence is 15 residues long.

The genes are TRBV6-6 and TRBJ2-1, with TRBD2 matching 8 bases. Per the germline V gene, CDR1 is MNHNY and CDR2 is SVGAGI (reference sequence). The CDR3 is 13 residues long. The V gene end was trimmed by 7 bases and the J gene end by 9 bases; junction bases not matched to a gene: 8. In nucleotides, the CDR3 is TGTGCCAGCACCCCGGGGGGGCCGGGTGAGCAGTTCTTC. Amino acid sequence: CASTPGGPGEQFF.

This clone has only one observation. The chain uses TRBV7-9 and TRBJ2-2; no clear D gene. This CDR3 is built from 12 residues. Germline values: CDR1 SEHNR, CDR2 FQNEAQ (reference sequence). V was clipped by 5 bases and J by 3 bases, with 4 bases between them. The CDR3 loop is CASSRDTGELFF. The CDR3 DNA is TGTGCCAGCAGCCGGGACACCGGGGAGCTGTTTTTT. Looking up the rest from reference TRBV7-9 and TRBJ2-2 gives the full variable domain: DTGVSQNPRHKITKRGQNVTFRCDPISEHNRLYWYRQTLGQGPEFLTYFQNEAQLEKSRLLSDRFSAERPKGSFSTLEIQRTEQGDSAMYLCASSRDTGELFFGEGSRLTVL.

This rearrangement joins TRBV7-6 to TRBJ1-1; TRBD1 is a possible D gene (6 bases). V gave up 8 bases and J gave up 4 bases, with 14 bases separating them. Looked up from germline, CDR1 is SGHVS and CDR2 is FNYEAQ. The CDR3 runs 13 residues. The CDR3 DNA reads TGTGCCAGCGGTCCAGGGGCTCGCACTGAAGCTTTCTTT. Translation gives CASGPGARTEAFF.